Listed below are T cell receptor beta chains from one sample, sequenced in a study of glioma-infiltrating T cells. MiXCR, applied by TCRdb to the multiplex PCR reads, yields one record per CDR3 protein. The repertoire holds fewer than 200,000 distinct CDR3 sequences, with more than 35% as singletons. The sequencing input was glioma tissue, nonneoplastic brain tissue, or PBMCs (not recorded which). These receptors were collected from a human donor with low-grade glioma or glioblastoma, undergoing nonglioma brain surgery, or in good health (not recorded which). Each CDR3 is given with its conserved first and last residue. D genes are given only for firm matches. Clone size is shown for a subset of rows, as once, few, many or a class of expanded clone.

V gene	J gene	clone size	D gene	CDR3 DNA	CDR3 protein
TRBV6-2/TRBV6-3	TRBJ2-1	.	.	TGTGCCAGCAAGTCTAGCTCCGTCTGCGAGCAGTTCTTC	CASKSSSVCEQFF
TRBV29-1	TRBJ2-1	few	TRBD2	TGCAGCGTTGGAGGACTAGAAAGGGCTAATGAGCAGTTCTTC	CSVGGLERANEQFF
TRBV2	TRBJ1-2	many	.	TGTGCCAGCAGTAACATGAGTCCTGTCGATGGCTACACCTTC	CASSNMSPVDGYTF
TRBV20-1	TRBJ2-1	.	TRBD2	TGCAGTGCTAGAGCGCTAGCGGGTCAGGGTGAGCAGTTCTTC	CSARALAGQGEQFF
TRBV28	TRBJ2-2	many	.	TGTGGGACGGGCAAGAACACCGGGGAGCTGTTTTTT	CGTGKNTGELFF
TRBV19	TRBJ1-1	many	.	TGTGCCAGTAGTATCGACAGAAACACTGAAGCTTTCTTT	CASSIDRNTEAFF
TRBV9	TRBJ2-7	few	.	TGTGCCAGCAGCGTAGCAGCAGGAGAGTTCTACGAGCAGTACTTC	CASSVAAGEFYEQYF
TRBV6-5	TRBJ2-1	.	.	TGCGCCAGCAGTTACAGGAGGGCCTACAATGAGCAGTTCTTC	CASSYRRAYNEQFF
TRBV4-1	TRBJ2-1	.	.	TGCGCCAGCAGCCAAGTGGGTATTGGGAAAGACTCTTACTTC	CASSQVGIGKDSYF
TRBV7-9	TRBJ1-2	.	.	TGTGCCAGCAGCTTAGGCAGGGACGGCTATTGCTACACCTTC	CASSLGRDGYCYTF
TRBV5-1	TRBJ2-3	.	TRBD2	TGCGCCAGCAGACCTAGCGGGCCAGATACGCAGTATTTT	CASRPSGPDTQYF
TRBV4-2	TRBJ2-1	many	TRBD2	TGTGCCAGCAGCCGTCACGGGAGGTCCTCCTACAATGAGCAGTTCTTC	CASSRHGRSSYNEQFF
TRBV4-1	TRBJ1-5	many	.	TGCGCCAGCAGACCTAGACAGGCGAGCAATCAGCCCCAGCATTTT	CASRPRQASNQPQHF
TRBV7-2	TRBJ2-7	.	.	TGTGCCAGCAGCTTAGCTTCGAGGACAGTGGGTTCCGAGCAGTACTTC	CASSLASRTVGSEQYF
TRBV7-6	TRBJ2-7	few	.	TGTGCCAGCAGCTTAGCGCAAGGAGAGCAGTACTTC	CASSLAQGEQYF
TRBV20-1	TRBJ2-7	.	TRBD2	TGCAGCCTTAGCGGGAGCCACGAGCAGTACTTC	CSLSGSHEQYF
TRBV10-3	TRBJ2-1	.	TRBD1	TGTGCCATCAGTCCGGGACAGGGGAGTTTGAATGAGCAGTTCTTC	CAISPGQGSLNEQFF
TRBV12-3/TRBV12-4	TRBJ2-7	.	TRBD1	TGTGCCAGCGCCCCGGGACAGGGAATCGAGCAGTACTTC	CASAPGQGIEQYF
TRBV7-2	TRBJ2-3	few	TRBD2	TGTGCCAGCAGCTTAGGAGCGCGGGAGTTAGATACGCAGTATTTT	CASSLGARELDTQYF
TRBV7-2	TRBJ2-3	.	.	TGTGCCCGCCAAAGATTAGATACGCAGTATTTT	CARQRLDTQYF
TRBV28	TRBJ1-6	.	TRBD1	TGTGCCAGCAGTTTAGGACAGGGACACTCACACCTCCACTTT	CASSLGQGHSHLHF
TRBV12-3/TRBV12-4	TRBJ2-1	.	TRBD2	TGTGCCAGCAGCCGGGGACTAGAGCCTGAGCAGTTCTTC	CASSRGLEPEQFF
TRBV19	TRBJ1-5	.	.	TGTGCCGGTACTTACGGAATTAGCAATCAGCCCCAGCATTTT	CAGTYGISNQPQHF
TRBV20-1	TRBJ1-6	.	.	TGCAGTGCTAGCCTGGGGGGGTCCACAAATTCACCCCTCCACTTT	CSASLGGSTNSPLHF
TRBV29-1	TRBJ1-3	.	.	TGCAGCGTTGATATCAGGCAGCACCCTGGAAACACCATATATTTT	CSVDIRQHPGNTIYF
TRBV20-1	TRBJ2-7	many	.	TGCAGTGCTAGGTACAGATTCTACGAGCAGTACTTC	CSARYRFYEQYF
TRBV6-1	TRBJ2-1	many	TRBD2	TGTGCCAGCAGTGAAAGGGCTAGCGGATCCTTCTCCTACAATGAGCAGTTCTTC	CASSERASGSFSYNEQFF
TRBV10-3	TRBJ2-3	many	.	TGTGCCATCAGTCTAGGACCGCCCACAGATACGCAGTATTTT	CAISLGPPTDTQYF
TRBV19	TRBJ1-1	few	.	TGTGCCAGTATGCGGCTATGGGGCACTGAAGCTTTCTTT	CASMRLWGTEAFF
TRBV7-6	TRBJ2-3	many	.	TGTGCCAGCAGCTTAGGTCCCCCAGATACGCAGTATTTT	CASSLGPPDTQYF
TRBV28	TRBJ1-1	.	.	TGTGTAGCAGAGAGGGGGGGTGGAACTGGAGCTTTATTT	CVAERGGGTGALF
TRBV7-9	TRBJ1-3	few	TRBD1	TGTGCCAGCAGCTTCCGCAGGGGGCCTGGAAACACCATATATTTT	CASSFRRGPGNTIYF
TRBV20-1	TRBJ2-5	many	.	TGCAGTGCTAGAGTGAGGGATCGAGAGACCCAGTACTTC	CSARVRDRETQYF
TRBV28	TRBJ1-2	many	.	TGTGCCAGCAGTTTAAGGGACTATGGCTACACCTTC	CASSLRDYGYTF
TRBV12-3/TRBV12-4	TRBJ2-3	many	TRBD2	TGTGCCAGCAGTTTAATTAGCGGGAGACGCACAGATACGCAGTATTTT	CASSLISGRRTDTQYF
TRBV4-1	TRBJ1-5	once	.	TGCGCCAGCAGCCAAGAGGACAGTGAGAATCAGCCCCAGCATTTT	CASSQEDSENQPQHF
TRBV12-3/TRBV12-4	TRBJ1-4	few	TRBD1	TGTGCCAGCAGTTTTGGGACAGGGAATGAAAAACTGTTTTTT	CASSFGTGNEKLFF
TRBV5-4	TRBJ1-3	many	.	TGTGCCAGCAGCTTACAAGGAAACACCATATATTTT	CASSLQGNTIYF
TRBV19	TRBJ2-6	.	.	TGTGCCAGTACCCGGACGGGAGGGGCCAACGTCCTGACTTTC	CASTRTGGANVLTF
TRBV20-1	TRBJ2-3	many	TRBD2	TGCAGTACGGGACTAGCGGGAGGCTCGAACACAGATACGCAGTATTTT	CSTGLAGGSNTDTQYF
TRBV28	TRBJ2-3	many	TRBD2	TGTGCCAGCAGTTCCTTACTAGCGGCTAGCACAGATACGCAGTATTTT	CASSSLLAASTDTQYF
TRBV6-1	TRBJ2-1	.	TRBD1	TGTGCCACCCGGCCCAGGACAGGTATCAATAAGCAGTTCTTT	CATRPRTGINKQFF
TRBV30	TRBJ2-2	.	.	TGTGCCTGGAGTGTACGCGCAGGGAGCAGCACCGGGGAGCTGTTTTTT	CAWSVRAGSSTGELFF
TRBV5-1	TRBJ2-5	.	TRBD2	TGCGCCAGCAGCCCTATCTCCGGCGGGAGCGATGAGACCCAGTACTTC	CASSPISGGSDETQYF
TRBV4-1	TRBJ1-2	few	.	TGCGCCAGCAGCCAAGTACCAGGGGCCCTTTCTAACTATGGCTACACCTTC	CASSQVPGALSNYGYTF
TRBV20-1	TRBJ1-5	.	.	TGCAGTGCTAGAGATGGGCTTCGGAGACGCAATCAGACCAAGCATTTT	CSARDGLRRRNQTKHF
TRBV14	TRBJ2-1	.	TRBD2	TGTGCCAGCAGCCCCCTGGTTCTTAGCGGGAATGCTGAGCAGTTCTTC	CASSPLVLSGNAEQFF
TRBV7-9	TRBJ2-3	.	.	TGTGCCAGCAGCCCGAGGGCAGAGAGTACAGATACGCAGTATTTT	CASSPRAESTDTQYF
TRBV28	TRBJ2-3	many	TRBD2	TGTGCCAGCAGCACTAGCGGGGACACAGATACGCAGTATTTT	CASSTSGDTDTQYF
TRBV28	TRBJ2-2	.	.	TGTGCCAGCAGTTTACATGGGGAAAGGGGTACCGGGGAGCTGTTTTTT	CASSLHGERGTGELFF
TRBV10-3	TRBJ1-4	.	TRBD1	TGTGCCATCAGTGGAGGAAGGGGGCTCGCTGAAAAACTGTTTTTT	CAISGGRGLAEKLFF
TRBV20-1	TRBJ2-3	.	TRBD2	TGCAGTGTTCGCTGGACTAGCGGGATAAAGGTCCCAGATACGCAGTATTTT	CSVRWTSGIKVPDTQYF
TRBV2	TRBJ2-3	.	.	TGTGCCAGCAGCCATCCAGATAAGCAGTATTTT	CASSHPDKQYF
TRBV29-1	TRBJ1-1	many	.	TGCAGCGTTGCAGGGGTCAACACTGAAGCTTTCTTT	CSVAGVNTEAFF
TRBV6-1	TRBJ2-1	.	.	TGTGCCAGCACCGAAAGCGCTTACGGGTACAATGAGCAGTTCTTC	CASTESAYGYNEQFF
TRBV6-2/TRBV6-3	TRBJ2-2	.	TRBD2	TGTGCCAGCACAAGGACTAGCGGGAGTTTGTGCACCTGGGAGCTGTTTTTT	CASTRTSGSLCTWELFF
TRBV20-1	TRBJ2-4	many	.	TGCAGTGCTAGAGAGTTGACTCCCGAACCTAGGGCCAAAAACATTCAGTACTTC	CSARELTPEPRAKNIQYF